This TCR beta chain was obtained from a study of radiotherapy plus CTLA-4 blockade in lung cancer. Study summary: There were objective responses in roughly a sixth of patients, and approximately 30% had disease control. Whole-study findings and limits: Early shifts in blood T cell clones, with interferon-beta, reportedly predicted response best.

Method: immunoSEQ multiplex PCR; TCRdb's copy keeps in-frame clones and lacks some. In the table there are 45,000 to 60,000 clones, roughly 83% of which are singletons. Those patients who had chemo-refractory metastatic non-small-cell lung cancer were given focal radiation along with CTLA-4 blockade through ipilimumab. Trimming pared 7 bases from V and 1 base from J, leaving 17 bases between. The CDR3 contains 15 residues. Germline CDR1 SGHTA, CDR2 FQGNSA. On this clone: Its specificity is not known.

The sequencing used peripheral blood, collected from a patient treated with radiotherapy plus ipilimumab. The chain couples TRBV7-2 to TRBJ2-7; the D gene is possibly TRBD2 (7 bases). The sequence was obtained from a human donor with non-small cell lung cancer who had a complete response to radiotherapy plus ipilimumab. The CDR3 bases are TGTGCCAGCACCATAGGACGGGGGGCATCCTACGAGCAGTACTTC. Its translation is CASTIGRGASYEQYF.